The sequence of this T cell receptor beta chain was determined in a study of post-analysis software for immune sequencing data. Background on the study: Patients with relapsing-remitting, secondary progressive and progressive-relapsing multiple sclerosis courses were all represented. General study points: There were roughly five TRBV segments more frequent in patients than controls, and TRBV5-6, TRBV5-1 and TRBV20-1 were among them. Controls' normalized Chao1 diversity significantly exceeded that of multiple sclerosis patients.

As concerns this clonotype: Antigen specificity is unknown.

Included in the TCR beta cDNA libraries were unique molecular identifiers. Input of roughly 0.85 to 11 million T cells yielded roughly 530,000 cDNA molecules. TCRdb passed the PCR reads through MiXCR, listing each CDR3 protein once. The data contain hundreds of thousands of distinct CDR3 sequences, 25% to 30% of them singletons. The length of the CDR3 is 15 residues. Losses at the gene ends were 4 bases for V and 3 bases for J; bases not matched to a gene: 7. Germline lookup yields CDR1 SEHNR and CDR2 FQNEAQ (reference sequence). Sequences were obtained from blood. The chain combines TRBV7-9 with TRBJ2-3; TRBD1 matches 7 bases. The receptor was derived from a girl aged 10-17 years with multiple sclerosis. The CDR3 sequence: CASSSTGLDTDTQYF. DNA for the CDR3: TGTGCCAGCAGCTCGACAGGGTTAGATACAGATACGCAGTATTTT.